These T cell receptor beta chains were read from a single sample in a study of CD8+ T cells in alopecia areata. Sequencing was performed with immunoSEQ multiplex PCR; in TCRdb, only in-frame clones are kept and a portion is missing. The sample lists about 220,000 clones, less than 75% occurring once. Specimen: CD4+ T cells sorted from blood, collected at week 4, from a patient treated with tofacitinib. These receptors all come from a human donor with alopecia areata. The CDR3 runs from the conserved cysteine through the conserved F or W. Each record gives: V gene, clone size, J gene, D gene, CDR3 protein, CDR3 DNA. The D gene is left open where the match is weak. Some rows mark clone size as missing; the rest say once, few, many or name a class of expanded clone.

>TRBV2|NA|TRBJ1-1|NA
CASSENTWVNTEAFF
TGTGCCAGCAGTGAGAATACCTGGGTGAACACTGAAGCTTTCTTT
>TRBV5-6|few|TRBJ1-2|NA
CASSQMVEGRYGYTF
TGTGCCAGCAGCCAAATGGTGGAAGGACGTTATGGCTACACCTTC
>TRBV11-2|few|TRBJ2-1|TRBD2
CASSPGTSDFNEQFF
TGTGCCAGCAGCCCCGGGACTAGTGACTTCAATGAGCAGTTCTTC
>TRBV29-1|few|TRBJ1-5|TRBD1
CSVQDRGSNQPQHF
TGCAGCGTTCAGGACAGGGGTAGCAATCAGCCCCAGCATTTT
>TRBV7-2|few|TRBJ1-2|NA
CASSLERGISYGYTF
TGTGCCAGCAGCTTAGAGCGGGGGATAAGCTATGGCTACACCTTC
>TRBV7-2|NA|TRBJ2-5|TRBD2
CASSWTSGGARETQYF
TGTGCCAGCAGCTGGACTAGCGGGGGGGCGAGGGAGACCCAGTACTTC
>TRBV29-1|NA|TRBJ2-5|NA
CITGSGETQYF
TGCATCACCGGGTCTGGGGAGACCCAGTACTTC
>TRBV6-6|NA|TRBJ2-1|NA
CASSSIVGHEQFF
TGTGCCAGCAGCTCGATAGTGGGGCATGAGCAGTTCTTC
>TRBV29-1|NA|TRBJ2-1|NA
CSASGTYNEQFF
TGCAGCGCCTCGGGGACCTACAATGAGCAGTTCTTC
>TRBV28|NA|TRBJ2-3|NA
CASQSHPTATDTQYF
TGTGCCAGCCAATCCCACCCCACAGCCACAGATACGCAGTATTTT
>TRBV7-9|NA|TRBJ2-5|TRBD1
CASSGGQAQETQYF
TGTGCCAGCAGCGGCGGACAGGCCCAAGAGACCCAGTACTTC
>TRBV28|few|TRBJ2-7|NA
CASSERYEQYF
TGTGCCAGCAGCGAGCGCTACGAGCAGTACTTC
>TRBV6-6|NA|TRBJ2-3|TRBD1
CASIDRDRTDTQYF
TGTGCCAGCATTGACAGGGACCGCACAGATACGCAGTATTTT
>TRBV14|few|TRBJ1-1|NA
CASSQILGGFAEAFF
TGTGCCAGCAGCCAAATCTTAGGGGGGTTCGCTGAAGCTTTCTTT
>TRBV30|NA|TRBJ1-1|NA
CAWSGFGTEAFF
TGTGCCTGGAGTGGCTTTGGCACTGAAGCTTTCTTT